One sample yielded the 28 T cell receptor beta chains listed below, sequenced in a study of T cell responses to AZD1222 COVID-19 vaccine. Generated by immunoSEQ multiplex PCR, the TCRdb table keeps only in-frame clones and is missing some. The repertoire holds about 95,000 clones, with approximately 88% as singletons. This specimen consisted of peripheral blood, obtained on day 0 of AZD1222 vaccination. The receptors were sampled from an adult in good health.

The J gene is TRBJ1-2, the V gene TRBV9, with TRBD1 matching over 8 bases. Losses at the gene ends were 3 bases for V and 4 bases for J; bases not matched to a gene: 5. The germline CDR1 and CDR2 sequences are SGDLS and YYNGEE. CDR3 length: 14 amino acids. CDR3 region: CASSGGQGPYGYTF. The DNA of the CDR3 is TGTGCCAGCAGCGGAGGACAGGGCCCCTATGGCTACACCTTC.

This clone was seen only once. V and J are TRBV19 and TRBJ1-2, with a weak D call TRBD1 (6 bases). V was cut by 5 bases and J by 4 bases, with 11 bases left in between. The CDR3 totals 13 residues. The germline gives CDR1 LNHDA, CDR2 SQIVND (reference sequence). CDR3 protein: CASSVTGSYGYTF. CDR3 bases: TGTGCCAGTAGTGTAACAGGGAGCTATGGCTACACCTTC.

The chain combines TRBV5-5 with TRBJ1-1, with D perhaps TRBD1 (5 bases). The germline V and J ends were trimmed by 7 bases and 5 bases, with 15 bases remaining between them. The CDR3 loop spans 13 amino acids. Germline V CDR1 and CDR2: SGHKS, YYEKEE (reference sequence). The CDR3 sequence is CASARDRNTEAFF. CDR3 sequence (DNA): TGTGCCAGCGCCCGGGACCGGAATACTGAAGCTTTCTTT.

The J gene is TRBJ2-7, the V gene TRBV7-8, with TRBD1 matching over 7 bases. CDR1 is SGHVS, CDR2 FQNEAQ, per germline. After removal of 2 bases from V and 4 bases from J, the junction contained 5 bases not matched to a gene. This CDR3 spans 14 amino acids. DNA of the CDR3: TGTGCCAGCAGCTTACAGGGGGTAGTATACGAGCAGTACTTC. Residues: CASSLQGVVYEQYF.

The chain links TRBV5-1 to TRBJ1-3, with a possible D match to TRBD1 (6 bases). The CDR3 totals 14 residues. Looked up from germline, CDR1 is SGHRS and CDR2 is YFSETQ. The germline V and J ends were trimmed by 0 bases and 2 bases, with 6 bases remaining between them. This CDR3 is CASSLAGAGNTIYF. The CDR3 region has the DNA TGCGCCAGCAGCTTGGCAGGGGCTGGAAACACCATATATTTT. Variable domain in full (rest from reference TRBV5-1 and TRBJ1-3): KAGVTQTPRYLIKTRGQQVTLSCSPISGHRSVSWYQQTPGQGLQFLFEYFSETQRNKGNFPGRFSGRQFSNSRSEMNVSTLELGDSALYLCASSLAGAGNTIYFGEGSWLTVV.

The J gene is TRBJ1-1, the V gene TRBV7-6; D might be TRBD1 (5 bases). CDR3 length: 15 amino acids. Germline V gene lookup returns CDR1 SGHVS and CDR2 FNYEAQ. Trimming removed 0 bases at V and 5 bases at J, with 13 bases between. CDR3 DNA: TGTGCCAGCAGCTTAGCCACGCGGTGGGGGACTGAAGCTTTCTTT. It specifies CASSLATRWGTEAFF.

The rearrangement joins TRBV5-1 to TRBJ2-3, with 9 bases fitting TRBD2. V was pared by 1 base and J by 3 bases, with 6 bases of the junction left unmatched. The CDR3 has 16 residues. Germline CDR1 is SGHRS and CDR2 is YFSETQ. The CDR3 loop reads CASSLWAGGQTDTQYF. The CDR3 DNA sequence: TGCGCCAGCAGCTTGTGGGCGGGGGGGCAGACAGATACGCAGTATTTT.

This chain links TRBV4-1 with TRBJ1-1; D is uncertain. This CDR3 is built from 15 residues. CDR1 is MGHRA, CDR2 YSYEKL, per germline. Trimming removed 3 bases at V and 3 bases at J, with 14 bases between. This CDR3 is CASSQLDAIYTEAFF. DNA for the CDR3: TGCGCCAGCAGCCAGTTAGACGCAATCTACACTGAAGCTTTCTTT.

The V and J genes are TRBV7-9 and TRBJ2-5, with D possibly TRBD2 on 5 matching bases. Looked up from germline, CDR1 is SEHNR and CDR2 is FQNEAQ (reference sequence). Between the trimmed V and J ends, which lost 4 bases and 13 bases, there was a span of 22 bases. This CDR3 comprises 14 residues. CDR3 nucleotide sequence: TGTGCCAGCAGCTCAACTAGTACACAACTGTTGCTGTACTTC. Amino acid sequence: CASSSTSTQLLLYF.

The V gene is TRBV4-1, the J gene TRBJ1-2; D not resolved. The CDR3 is 14 amino acids. V was trimmed by 0 bases and J by 8 bases, leaving 13 bases between them. Germline loops: CDR1 MGHRA, CDR2 YSYEKL. In DNA form, the CDR3 reads TGCGCCAGCAGCCAAGAAGGCCTCCGGGAGGGCTACACCTTC. Its protein product is CASSQEGLREGYTF.

The chain links TRBV30 to TRBJ1-5; D gene unclear. The CDR3 has 13 amino acids. The V gene's germline CDR1 is GTSNPN and CDR2 SVGIG (reference sequence). Trimming pared 4 bases from V and 0 bases from J, leaving 7 bases between. The CDR3 loop reads CAWNLNSNQPQHF. In DNA, the CDR3 is TGTGCCTGGAACCTAAATAGCAATCAGCCCCAGCATTTT.

This chain links TRBV19 with TRBJ2-2; D is uncertain. The CDR3 length is 13 residues. Germline values: CDR1 LNHDA, CDR2 SQIVND (reference sequence). Trimming pared 4 bases from V and 6 bases from J, leaving 9 bases between. Here the CDR3 reads CASSTAGAGELFF. CDR3 coding DNA: TGTGCCAGTAGTACGGCAGGAGCCGGGGAGCTGTTTTTT. The full variable domain, with the rest looked up from reference TRBV19 and TRBJ2-2, is DGGITQSPKYLFRKEGQNVTLSCEQNLNHDAMYWYRQDPGQGLRLIYYSQIVNDFQKGDIAEGYSVSREKKESFPLTVTSAQKNPTAFYLCASSTAGAGELFFGEGSRLTVL.

The V call is TRBV6-2 or TRBV6-3, the J call TRBJ1-5, with 8 bases matching TRBD1. Germline trimming cut 2 bases from V and 5 bases from J; bases unmatched to any gene: 11. The CDR3 is 17 amino acids. CDR1 and CDR2 (germline): MNHEY, SVGEGT. As DNA, the CDR3 is TGTGCCAGCAGTTACCCTCGGGCAGGGGGCTTATATCAGCCCCAGCATTTT. This codes for CASSYPRAGGLYQPQHF.

The chain has TRBV5-1 and TRBJ1-3; 8 bases align to TRBD1. This CDR3 comprises 17 residues. The germline V gene encodes CDR1 SGHRS and CDR2 YFSETQ. Trimming removed 3 bases from V and 0 bases from J; junction bases left unmatched: 8. In DNA form, the CDR3 reads TGCGCCAGCAGCTGGACAGGGAGGGACAGCTCTGGAAACACCATATATTTT. Translated: CASSWTGRDSSGNTIYF.

This clone came up once. The genes are TRBV5-6 and TRBJ1-1; TRBD1 might be the D (5 bases). The germline gives CDR1 SGHDT, CDR2 YYEEEE. The CDR3 consists of 14 residues. The ends were cut back, 1 base at V and 3 bases at J, with 10 bases in the middle. The CDR3 is CASSLRGLYTEAFF. CDR3 bases: TGTGCCAGCAGCTTGAGGGGATTGTACACTGAAGCTTTCTTT.

The V call is TRBV12-3 or TRBV12-4, the J call TRBJ1-4; TRBD1 is a possible D gene (5 bases). Trimming took 2 bases from V and 8 from J, leaving 9 bases between them. The CDR3 has 13 residues. CDR3: CASSLSRDEKLFF. The CDR3 DNA is TGTGCCAGCAGTTTAAGCCGGGACGAAAAACTGTTTTTT.

This clone has only one observation. Here the CDR3 DNA reads TGTGCCAGCAGCTTGGGGGGGATGGAAAACACCATATATTTT. Translated: CASSLGGMENTIYF. The genes are TRBV5-4 and TRBJ1-3; possible D gene TRBD1, 5 bases. This CDR3 comprises 14 residues. CDR1 and CDR2 (germline): SGHNT, YYREEE (reference sequence). V lost 0 bases, J lost 6 bases, and 10 bases lay in between.

The chain recombines TRBV27 with TRBJ2-3; 8 bases match TRBD2. Germline CDR1 is MNHEY and CDR2 is SMNVEV (reference sequence). The trim removed 8 bases at V and 1 base at J, leaving 8 bases unmatched. CDR3 length: 15 amino acids. The CDR3 protein is CASPDRGGGTDTQYF. The CDR3 bases are TGTGCCAGCCCTGACCGGGGGGGTGGCACAGATACGCAGTATTTT.

The CDR3 DNA is TGCGCCAGCAGCTTGGGAGACACCATATATTTT. It specifies CASSLGDTIYF. V and J are TRBV5-1 and TRBJ1-3; D is unclear. Trimming took off 0 bases at V and 8 bases at J, with 3 bases between the two ends. The CDR3 consists of 11 residues. Germline values: CDR1 SGHRS, CDR2 YFSETQ.

V gene TRBV10-2 combines with J gene TRBJ1-1; unclear D gene. CDR1 and CDR2 from the germline V gene are WSHSY and SAAADI. With 7 bases removed from V and 3 bases from J, the gap between germline ends came to 15 bases. The CDR3 contains 14 residues. CDR3 in amino acids: CASTLGSVDTEAFF. The DNA of the CDR3 is TGCGCCAGCACCCTAGGGAGTGTGGACACTGAAGCTTTCTTT.

The V gene is TRBV5-4, the J gene TRBJ1-3; the D is unclear. The CDR3 extends over 15 amino acids. Trimming left V 4 bases short and J 1 base short, with 12 bases between. Per the germline V gene, CDR1 is SGHNT and CDR2 is YYREEE (reference sequence). The CDR3 reads CASSNRAESGNTIYF. DNA for the CDR3: TGTGCCAGCAGCAACCGGGCGGAATCTGGAAACACCATATATTTT.

The V call is TRBV19, the J call TRBJ2-7; D not resolved. The CDR3 length is 14 residues. Trimming left V 0 bases short and J 0 bases short, with 6 bases between. The germline V gene has CDR1 LNHDA and CDR2 SQIVND (reference sequence). CDR3 region: CASSIDGYSYEQYF. CDR3 in DNA: TGTGCCAGTAGTATAGATGGGTACTCCTACGAGCAGTACTTC.

This clone showed up just once. This chain joins TRBV10-1 and TRBJ1-5; D possibly corresponds to TRBD1 (5 bases). The germline V and J ends were trimmed by 2 bases and 0 bases, with 14 bases remaining between them. The germline CDR1 and CDR2 sequences are WNHNN and SYGVQD (reference sequence). The CDR3 runs to 17 residues. CDR3 in amino acids: CASSEIGAVHSNQPQHF. The CDR3 DNA reads as TGCGCCAGCAGTGAGATAGGGGCAGTACATAGCAATCAGCCCCAGCATTTT.

This clone was counted between two and nine times. V and J are TRBV3-1 (or the pseudogene TRBV3-2) and TRBJ1-1, with TRBD1 matching over 9 bases. Germline V gene sequence: CDR1 LGHDT, CDR2 YNNKEL (reference sequence). Germline trimming cut 4 bases from V and 6 bases from J; bases unmatched to any gene: 6. CDR3 length: 14 residues. The CDR3 DNA follows: TGTGCCAGCAGCCGCGCGGGACAGGGTGCTGAAGCTTTCTTT. Protein product: CASSRAGQGAEAFF.

V is TRBV6-6 and J is TRBJ1-5; no reliable D call. Germline V gives CDR1 MNHNY, CDR2 SVGAGI (reference sequence). V dropped 4 bases and J dropped 10 bases, with 23 bases sitting between them. The CDR3 runs 16 residues. CDR3 nucleotide sequence: TGTGCCAGCAGTTTTGATCACACTGACTTTATATATCCCCAGCATTTT. Translated, it gives CASSFDHTDFIYPQHF.

This chain joins TRBV19 and TRBJ2-1; no clear D gene. CDR1 and CDR2 (germline): LNHDA, SQIVND (reference sequence). CDR3 size: 15 residues. The V end was cut by 4 bases, the J end by 0 bases, with 10 bases between. The CDR3 region has the DNA TGTGCCAGTAGTACGTTAGAGAGCTCCTACAATGAGCAGTTCTTC. This gives the protein CASSTLESSYNEQFF.

This rearrangement joins TRBV6-5 to TRBJ1-3; the match to TRBD1 covers 7 bases. Germline V gene lookup returns CDR1 MNHEY and CDR2 SVGAGI. The V gene end was trimmed by 5 bases and the J gene end by 3 bases; junction bases not matched to a gene: 4. The CDR3 consists of 14 residues. In nucleotides, the CDR3 is TGTGCCAGCAGTCCCGGGACAGATGGAAACACCATATATTTT. Amino acid sequence: CASSPGTDGNTIYF.

The V gene is TRBV21-1, the J gene TRBJ2-7; the table's D gene call, TRBD1, was not cross checked with the DNA. TRBV21-1 counts as a pseudogene. There are 14 residues in the CDR3. The CDR3 DNA reads TGTGCCAGCAGCAGGGACATTAGCTCCTACGAGCAGTACTTC. It translates to CASSRDISSYEQYF.